Listed below are T cell receptor beta chains from one sample, sequenced in a study of post-analysis software for immune sequencing data. MiXCR, run by TCRdb on the PCR reads, gives a single entry per CDR3 protein. Counted here are approximately 660,000 distinct CDR3 sequences, more than 50% occurring once; the ten biggest clones make up 11%. Sequencing was performed on blood. Receptor source: a girl aged 2 to 9 with multiple sclerosis. CDR3s include the opening cysteine and the closing phenylalanine or tryptophan. Fields, in order: J gene, D gene, V gene, clone size, CDR3 protein, CDR3 DNA. D genes are given only for firm matches. Some rows mark clone size as missing; the rest say once, few, many or name a class of expanded clone.

>TRBJ2-1|NA|TRBV7-2|many
CASSLEGIEFF
TGTGCCAGCAGCTTAGAGGGAATAGAGTTCTTC
>TRBJ1-5|NA|TRBV7-2|NA
CASSLGARGNQPQHF
TGTGCCAGCAGCTTAGGAGCCCGGGGCAATCAGCCCCAGCATTTT
>TRBJ1-5|NA|TRBV20-1|NA
CSATRRVQPQHF
TGCAGTGCTACCAGACGGGTTCAGCCCCAGCATTTT
>TRBJ2-1|TRBD1|TRBV12-3/TRBV12-4|few
CASSRDRGGNEQFF
TGTGCCAGCAGTCGGGACAGGGGAGGCAATGAGCAGTTCTTC
>TRBJ2-1|TRBD1|TRBV29-1|few
CSSFGTGYNEQFF
TGCAGCTCTTTCGGGACAGGGTATAATGAGCAGTTCTTC
>TRBJ2-1|TRBD2|TRBV6-1|NA
CASSPAALTSGAYNEQFF
TGTGCCAGCAGTCCTGCCGCTTTGACTAGCGGGGCCTACAATGAGCAGTTCTTC
>TRBJ2-1|NA|TRBV14|once
CASRPTGYNEQFF
TGTGCCAGCAGACCGACAGGCTACAATGAGCAGTTCTTC
>TRBJ2-1|TRBD2|TRBV2|NA
CASRAGEDNEQFF
TGTGCCAGCAGAGCGGGGGAAGACAATGAGCAGTTCTTC
>TRBJ2-7|NA|TRBV15|NA
CATSRGGGQNEQYF
TGTGCCACCAGCAGAGGCGGGGGACAAAACGAGCAGTACTTC
>TRBJ1-2|NA|TRBV4-2|NA
CASSQEGSFYGYTF
TGTGCCAGCAGCCAAGAGGGCAGCTTCTATGGCTACACCTTC
>TRBJ2-5|NA|TRBV5-1|once
CASSFQGYQETQYF
TGCGCCAGCAGCTTTCAGGGATACCAAGAGACCCAGTACTTC
>TRBJ1-6|NA|TRBV5-5|few
CASSSPESSYNSPLHF
TGTGCCAGCAGCTCGCCTGAGTCCTCCTATAATTCACCCCTCCACTTT
>TRBJ2-3|TRBD1|TRBV29-1|NA
CSVESSLWDRLTHTQYF
TGCAGCGTTGAAAGTAGCCTCTGGGACAGACTCACGCATACGCAGTATTTT
>TRBJ1-5|NA|TRBV5-8|once
CASSLILDYSNQPQHF
TGTGCCAGCAGCTTGATCCTTGATTATAGCAATCAGCCCCAGCATTTT
>TRBJ2-5|NA|TRBV2|NA
CASSESPKQYF
TGTGCCAGCAGTGAATCGCCAAAGCAGTACTTC
>TRBJ1-2|NA|TRBV18|NA
CASSPRTVRDYGYTF
TGTGCCAGCTCACCCCGGACAGTGAGGGACTATGGCTACACCTTC
>TRBJ2-2|NA|TRBV7-9|NA
CATGGGANTGELFF
TGTGCCACCGGCGGCGGGGCGAACACCGGGGAGCTGTTTTTT
>TRBJ2-1|NA|TRBV20-1|NA
CSAPQGGDPYNEQFF
TGCAGTGCCCCCCAGGGCGGAGATCCCTACAATGAGCAGTTCTTC
>TRBJ2-5|TRBD2|TRBV10-3|NA
CAISPGLAGGPGETQYF
TGTGCCATCAGCCCGGGACTAGCGGGAGGGCCGGGGGAGACCCAGTACTTC
>TRBJ1-5|NA|TRBV7-9|NA
CASSSDGPYQPQHF
TGTGCCAGCAGCTCGGACGGGCCCTATCAGCCCCAGCATTTT
>TRBJ2-2|NA|TRBV29-1|few
CSVDRADTGELFF
TGCAGCGTTGATAGGGCCGACACCGGGGAGCTGTTTTTT
>TRBJ2-5|NA|TRBV21-1|NA
CASRSEREKETQYF
TGTGCCAGCAGGTCTGAGCGGGAGAAGGAGACCCAGTACTTC
>TRBJ1-2|TRBD1|TRBV5-6|NA
CASGRGHDYGYTF
TGTGCCAGCGGCAGGGGGCATGACTATGGCTACACCTTC
>TRBJ2-3|NA|TRBV9|NA
CASSVAGAGGTDTQYF
TGTGCCAGCAGCGTAGCTGGAGCAGGAGGTACAGATACGCAGTATTTT
>TRBJ2-7|TRBD2|TRBV4-2|NA
CASSQSAGVVYEQYF
TGTGCCAGCAGCCAGTCAGCGGGAGTGGTGTACGAGCAGTACTTC
>TRBJ2-3|TRBD2|TRBV12-3/TRBV12-4|NA
CASSTSTSGGSTDTQYF
TGTGCCAGCAGTACATCGACTAGCGGGGGGAGCACAGATACGCAGTATTTT
>TRBJ2-5|TRBD2|TRBV7-2|NA
CASSHPGLAVVYGQYF
TGTGCCAGCAGCCACCCGGGACTAGCGGTTGTCTACGGGCAGTACTTC
>TRBJ2-2|TRBD2|TRBV7-8|once
CASSLAGTSGNTGELFF
TGTGCCAGCAGCTTAGCGGGGACTAGCGGGAACACCGGGGAGCTGTTTTTT
>TRBJ1-1|NA|TRBV11-2|few
CASSYLRQRPEAFF
TGTGCCAGCAGCTACCTGAGACAGAGGCCTGAAGCTTTCTTT
>TRBJ2-1|TRBD2|TRBV7-9|NA
CASSVAGVLGEQFF
TGTGCCAGCAGCGTAGCGGGGGTCCTCGGCGAGCAGTTCTTC
>TRBJ2-5|NA|TRBV20-1|NA
CSAPLGAGETQYF
TGCAGTGCTCCTCTGGGGGCCGGGGAGACCCAGTACTTC